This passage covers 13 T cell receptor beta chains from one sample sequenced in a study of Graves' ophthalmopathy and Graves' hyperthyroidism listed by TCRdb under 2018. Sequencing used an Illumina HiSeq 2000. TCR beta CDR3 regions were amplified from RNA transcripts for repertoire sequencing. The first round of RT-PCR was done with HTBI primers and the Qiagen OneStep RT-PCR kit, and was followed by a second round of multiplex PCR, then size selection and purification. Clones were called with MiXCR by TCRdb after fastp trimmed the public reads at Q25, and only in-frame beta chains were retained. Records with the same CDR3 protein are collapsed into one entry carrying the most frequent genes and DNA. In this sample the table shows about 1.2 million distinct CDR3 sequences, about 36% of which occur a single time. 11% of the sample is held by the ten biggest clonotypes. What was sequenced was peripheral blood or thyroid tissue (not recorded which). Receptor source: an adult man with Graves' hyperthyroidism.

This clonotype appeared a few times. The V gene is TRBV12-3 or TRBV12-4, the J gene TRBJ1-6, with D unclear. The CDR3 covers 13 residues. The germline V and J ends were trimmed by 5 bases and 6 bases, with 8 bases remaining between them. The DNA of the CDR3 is TGTGCCAGCAGTGTCAAATCTAATTCACCCCTCCACTTT. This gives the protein CASSVKSNSPLHF.

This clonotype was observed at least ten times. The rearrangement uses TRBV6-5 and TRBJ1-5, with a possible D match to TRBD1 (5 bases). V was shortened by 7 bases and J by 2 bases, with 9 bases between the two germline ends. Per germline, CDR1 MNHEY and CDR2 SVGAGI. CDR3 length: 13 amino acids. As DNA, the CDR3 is TGTGCCAGCAAGGGAGGGGGCAATCAGCCCCAGCATTTT. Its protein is CASKGGGNQPQHF.

CDR3 protein: CASSNPGQPPQYF. For the CDR3, the DNA is TGTGCCAGCAGCAATCCGGGACAGCCGCCCCAGTACTTC. The V call is TRBV7-2, the J call TRBJ2-5; 7 bases map to TRBD1. Germline CDR1 SGHTA, CDR2 FQGNSA. Trimming took 5 bases from V and 9 from J; bases not matched to a gene: 9. The CDR3 runs 13 residues.

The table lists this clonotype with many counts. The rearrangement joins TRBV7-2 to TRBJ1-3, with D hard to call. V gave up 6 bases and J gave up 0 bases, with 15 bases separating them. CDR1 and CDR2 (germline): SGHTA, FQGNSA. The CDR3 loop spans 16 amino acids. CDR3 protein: CASSDRTASSGNTIYF. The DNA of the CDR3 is TGTGCCAGCAGTGATAGGACGGCTAGCTCTGGAAACACCATATATTTT.

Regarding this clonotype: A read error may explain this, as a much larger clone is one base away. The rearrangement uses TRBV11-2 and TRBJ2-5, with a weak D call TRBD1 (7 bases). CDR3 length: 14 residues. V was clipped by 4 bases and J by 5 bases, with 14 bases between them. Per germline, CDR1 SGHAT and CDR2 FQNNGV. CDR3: CASSSGPGGETQYF. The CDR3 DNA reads TGTGCCAGCAGCTCAGGGCCAGGGGGGGAGACCCAGTACTTC.

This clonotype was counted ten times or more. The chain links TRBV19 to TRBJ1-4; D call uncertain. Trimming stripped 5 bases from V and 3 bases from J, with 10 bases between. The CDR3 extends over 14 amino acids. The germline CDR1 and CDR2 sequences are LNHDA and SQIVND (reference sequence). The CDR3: CASSRPVANEKLFF. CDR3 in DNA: TGTGCCAGTAGTCGCCCCGTGGCTAATGAAAAACTGTTTTTT.

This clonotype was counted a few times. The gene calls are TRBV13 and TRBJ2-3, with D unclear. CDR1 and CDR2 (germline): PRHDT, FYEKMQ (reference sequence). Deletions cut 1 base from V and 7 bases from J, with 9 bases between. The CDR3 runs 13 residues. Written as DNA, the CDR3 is TGTGCCAGCAGCTTAGACCGGATCTATACGCAGTATTTT. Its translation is CASSLDRIYTQYF.

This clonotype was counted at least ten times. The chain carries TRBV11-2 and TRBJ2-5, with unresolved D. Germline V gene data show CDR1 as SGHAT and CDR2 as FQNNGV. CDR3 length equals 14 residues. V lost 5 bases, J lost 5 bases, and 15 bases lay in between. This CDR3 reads CASSLGRQRETQYF. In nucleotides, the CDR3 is TGTGCCAGCAGCCTAGGACGGCAAAGGGAGACCCAGTACTTC.

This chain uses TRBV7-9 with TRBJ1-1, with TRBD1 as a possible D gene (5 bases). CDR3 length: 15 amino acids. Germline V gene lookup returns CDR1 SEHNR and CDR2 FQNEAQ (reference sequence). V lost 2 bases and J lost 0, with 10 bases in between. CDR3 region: CASSLHGGMNTEAFF. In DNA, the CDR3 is TGTGCCAGCAGCTTACATGGGGGGATGAACACTGAAGCTTTCTTT. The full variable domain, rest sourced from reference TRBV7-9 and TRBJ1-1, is DTGVSQNPRHKITKRGQNVTFRCDPISEHNRLYWYRQTLGQGPEFLTYFQNEAQLEKSRLLSDRFSAERPKGSFSTLEIQRTEQGDSAMYLCASSLHGGMNTEAFFGQGTRLTVV.

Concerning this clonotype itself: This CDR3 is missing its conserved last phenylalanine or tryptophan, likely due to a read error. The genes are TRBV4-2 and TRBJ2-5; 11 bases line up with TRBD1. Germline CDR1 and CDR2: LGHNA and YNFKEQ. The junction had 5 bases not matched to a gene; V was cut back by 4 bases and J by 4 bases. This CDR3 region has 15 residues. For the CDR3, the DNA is TGTGCCAGCAGCCCTCCGGGGACAGGGGGAGAGACCCAGTACCTC. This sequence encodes CASSPPGTGGETQYL.

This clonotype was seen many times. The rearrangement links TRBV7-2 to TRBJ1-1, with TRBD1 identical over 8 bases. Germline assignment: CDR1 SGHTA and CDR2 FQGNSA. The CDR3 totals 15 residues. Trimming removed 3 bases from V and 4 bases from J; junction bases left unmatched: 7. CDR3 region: CASSFIQGGGTEAFF. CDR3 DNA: TGTGCCAGCAGCTTTATACAGGGGGGAGGCACTGAAGCTTTCTTT. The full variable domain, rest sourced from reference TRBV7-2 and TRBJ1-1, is GAGVSQSPSNKVTEKGKDVELRCDPISGHTALYWYRQSLGQGLEFLIYFQGNSAPDKSGLPSDRFSAERTGGSVSTLTIQRTQQEDSAVYLCASSFIQGGGTEAFFGQGTRLTVV.

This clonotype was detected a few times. The CDR3, as DNA: TGTGCCACCAGCACTACCCCTGGGACAGCCAAGGGTTACACCTTC. As protein: CATSTTPGTAKGYTF. The genes are TRBV15 and TRBJ1-2; 7 bases match TRBD1. With V trimmed by 4 bases and J by 11 bases, 16 bases remained unmatched. Germline V gene data show CDR1 as LNHNV and CDR2 as YYDKDF (reference sequence). CDR3 length: 15 residues.

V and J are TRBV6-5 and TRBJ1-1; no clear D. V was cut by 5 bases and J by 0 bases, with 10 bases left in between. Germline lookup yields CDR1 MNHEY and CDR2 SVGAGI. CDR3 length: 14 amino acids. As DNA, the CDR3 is TGTGCCAGCAGTGACGACACACTGAACACTGAAGCTTTCTTT. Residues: CASSDDTLNTEAFF.